Each of the 12 T cell receptor beta chains below was sequenced from the same sample in a study of T cell responses to AZD1222 COVID-19 vaccine. Profiled with immunoSEQ multiplex PCR; TCRdb holds only in-frame clones, not every one. The data hold about 66,000 clones, with 70% to 80% observed a single time. Source: peripheral blood, taken on day 0 of MenACWY control vaccination. These receptors all come from an adult in good health.

Written as DNA, the CDR3 is TGTGCCAGTAGTATAGTAGTGGCTGCAGGCGCTGAAGCTTTCTTT. Residues: CASSIVVAAGAEAFF. V usage is TRBV19 and J usage is TRBJ1-1; D uncertain. This CDR3 contains 15 residues. CDR1 LNHDA and CDR2 SQIVND come from the germline V gene (reference sequence). V was clipped by 1 base and J by 6 bases, with 15 bases between them.

The gene calls are TRBV6-2 or TRBV6-3 and TRBJ2-2, with D perhaps TRBD1 (6 bases). CDR1 and CDR2 from the germline V gene are MNHEY and SVGEGT. The length of the CDR3 is 14 residues. V was cut by 6 bases and J by 5 bases, with 13 bases left in between. The CDR3: CASSLQGSTGELFF. Here the CDR3 DNA reads TGTGCCAGCAGCCTACAGGGTAGTACCGGGGAGCTGTTTTTT.

The chain links TRBV7-9 to TRBJ2-1, with D possibly being TRBD2 (5 bases). Trimming removed 5 bases at V and 6 bases at J, with 11 bases between. The CDR3 is 13 residues long. From germline, CDR1 is SEHNR and CDR2 FQNEAQ (reference sequence). The CDR3 coding sequence is TGTGCCAGCAGCCACGGGAATCTCAATGAGCAGTTCTTC. Translating it yields CASSHGNLNEQFF.

This clone was detected only a few times. The chain carries TRBV2 and TRBJ2-1; D might be TRBD1 or TRBD2, each matching 5 bases. In germline, CDR1 is SNHLY, CDR2 FYNNEI. The CDR3 sequence is 12 residues long. V lost 4 bases and J 10 bases, leaving 11 bases between the germline ends. The CDR3 nucleotides read TGTGCCAGCAGTGGAGAGGGGCGCGAGCAGTTCTTC. Amino acids: CASSGEGREQFF.

The V and J genes are TRBV7-3 and TRBJ2-2, with D possibly matching TRBD2 (6 bases). Trimming stripped 3 bases from V and 2 bases from J, with 7 bases between. The CDR3 sequence is 14 residues long. Germline V gene data show CDR1 as SGHTA and CDR2 as FQGTGA. The CDR3: CASSFSGNTGELFF. In nucleotides, the CDR3 is TGTGCCAGCAGCTTTAGCGGAAACACCGGGGAGCTGTTTTTT.

The table lists this clone with a count of one. The chain uses TRBV7-2 and TRBJ1-1; D remains ambiguous. The CDR3 consists of 14 residues. The V and J ends lost 6 bases and 6 bases respectively, with 17 bases between them. Germline lookup yields CDR1 SGHTA and CDR2 FQGNSA. The CDR3 protein is CASSPLWTIPEAFF. CDR3 DNA sequence: TGTGCCAGCAGTCCCCTGTGGACCATACCTGAAGCTTTCTTT.

The J gene is TRBJ1-3, the V gene TRBV5-1; 7 bases agree with TRBD1. This CDR3 has 15 amino acids. From germline, CDR1 is SGHRS and CDR2 YFSETQ. Trimming took 4 bases from V and 1 from J; bases not matched to a gene: 5. This CDR3 reads CASSPGTASGNTIYF. The CDR3 region has the DNA TGCGCCAGCAGCCCCGGGACAGCTTCTGGAAACACCATATATTTT.

The genes are TRBV5-1 and TRBJ2-5, with D unclear. CDR1 is SGHRS and CDR2 is YFSETQ in the germline V gene. The CDR3 is 13 residues long. V gave up 6 bases and J gave up 5 bases, with 14 bases separating them. This chain's CDR3 is CASTGLVGETQYF. The CDR3 nucleotides are TGCGCCAGCACGGGCCTTGTGGGGGAGACCCAGTACTTC.

V and J are TRBV5-1 and TRBJ2-7; a weak D match, TRBD2 (5 bases). Germline V gene lookup returns CDR1 SGHRS and CDR2 YFSETQ. Deletions cut 4 bases from V and 4 bases from J, with 15 bases between. The CDR3 spans 14 residues. For the CDR3, the DNA is TGCGCCAGCAGCCCCCTTAGAGGGTCGTACGAGCAGTACTTC. Translated: CASSPLRGSYEQYF.

This sequence joins TRBV6-5 and TRBJ2-6; no clear D. Germline V gives CDR1 MNHEY, CDR2 SVGAGI. V lost 0 bases to trimming and J lost 3 bases, with 9 bases between them. The CDR3 spans 16 residues. The CDR3 sequence: CASSYSLGFGANVLTF. The CDR3 DNA follows: TGTGCCAGCAGTTACTCGTTGGGCTTTGGGGCCAACGTCCTGACTTTC.

This chain connects TRBV9 to TRBJ2-5; TRBD2 matches 8 bases. The ends lost 0 bases at V and 5 bases at J; junction bases unmatched: 6. The CDR3 sequence is 15 residues long. CDR1 and CDR2 from the germline V gene are SGDLS and YYNGEE. CDR3 residues: CASSVVGSGVETQYF. Written as DNA, the CDR3 is TGTGCCAGCAGCGTAGTTGGTAGCGGGGTGGAGACCCAGTACTTC.

Concerning this clone: Compared with germline, one end of the junction differs, possibly owing to a read error. V usage is TRBV6-5 and J usage is TRBJ1-2, with TRBD1 identical over 9 bases. Per germline, CDR1 MNHEY and CDR2 SVGAGI. The CDR3 loop spans 15 amino acids. The CDR3 here is CASRVPGQGNSGYTF. CDR3 coding DNA: TGTGCCAGCAGGGTCCCGGGACAGGGAAACTCTGGCTACACCTTC.